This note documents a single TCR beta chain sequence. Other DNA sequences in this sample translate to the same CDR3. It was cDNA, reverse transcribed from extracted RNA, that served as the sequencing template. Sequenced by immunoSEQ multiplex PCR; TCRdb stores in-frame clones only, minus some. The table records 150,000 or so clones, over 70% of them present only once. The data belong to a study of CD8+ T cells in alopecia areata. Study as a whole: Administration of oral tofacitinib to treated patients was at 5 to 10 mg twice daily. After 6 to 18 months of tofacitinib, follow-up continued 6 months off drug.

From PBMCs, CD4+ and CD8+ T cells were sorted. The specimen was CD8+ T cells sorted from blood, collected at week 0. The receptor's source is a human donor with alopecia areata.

The CDR3 loop reads CASSLAGSSYEQYF. In DNA, the CDR3 is TGTGCCAGCAGCTTAGCGGGAAGCTCCTACGAGCAGTACTTC. This chain links TRBV7-6 with TRBJ2-7; D not certain. The CDR3 is made up of 14 amino acids. Trimming shortened V by 0 bases and J by 0 bases, and 6 bases separated the two germline ends. CDR1 is SGHVS, CDR2 FNYEAQ, per germline.